The sequence of this T cell receptor beta chain was determined in a study of PD-L1 blockade in urothelial cancer. Study overall: Researchers found blood samples held a median of 141,255 T cells.

The length of the CDR3 is 16 residues. In germline, CDR1 is LNHDA, CDR2 SQIVND (reference sequence). V lost 5 bases, J lost 2 bases, and 4 bases stayed unmatched. TCRdb's table, derived via immunoSEQ multiplex PCR, lists solely in-frame clones and lacks some. The table has roughly 17,000 clones, roughly 87% seen once. Source: PBMCs, taken around atezolizumab (anti-PD-L1) treatment. V gene TRBV19 combines with J gene TRBJ2-4; TRBD2 aligns across 12 bases. The clonotype originates from a man in his fifties with urothelial cancer. DNA for the CDR3: TGTGCCAGTAGTTCGGGACTAGCGGGCCCCAAAAACATTCAGTACTTC. Translated, it gives CASSSGLAGPKNIQYF.